This T cell receptor beta chain emerged from a study of T cells after yellow fever vaccination. This clonotype was picked up a small number of times. TCRdb recomputed calls from the 5' RACE reads with MiXCR, one row per CDR3 protein. The sample records 500,000 to 650,000 distinct CDR3 sequences, 17% being singletons. The clonotype comes from a man aged 18 to 29 who received the YFV17D yellow fever vaccine. Source: PBMCs, taken less than 6 days after the first yellow fever vaccination.

In DNA, the CDR3 is TGTGCCAGCAGCCAAGGACAGGGGAGGAACACCATATATTTT. Translating gives CASSQGQGRNTIYF. The J gene is TRBJ1-3, the V gene TRBV28, with 9 bases identical to TRBD1. This CDR3 spans 14 amino acids. Germline V lookup: CDR1 MDHEN, CDR2 SYDVKM. V was clipped by 6 bases and J by 7 bases; unmatched bases: 7.